Reported below is one TCR beta chain. These data come from a study of blood T cell repertoires in COVID-19. Authors' processing steps: Amplification of reference gene primers was used by the study to estimate nucleated cell counts. The table came from immunoSEQ multiplex PCR; TCRdb's copy has only in-frame clones and leaves some out. V, J and clone size are taken as reported in that table, and D and trimming were inferred from the DNA itself. The table has about 160,000 clones, approximately 83% seen once; the top ten hold about 10%. V gave up 2 bases and J gave up 5 bases; unmatched junction bases: 7. This CDR3 contains 15 residues. From germline, CDR1 is MNHNY and CDR2 SVGAGI (reference sequence).

The TCR was taken from a woman over 75 with active or convalescent COVID-19. J is TRBJ2-5 and V is TRBV6-6; the match to TRBD1 covers 8 bases. The sample comprised peripheral blood. CDR3: CASSYGSGGAETQYF. The CDR3 DNA sequence: TGTGCCAGCAGTTACGGATCAGGGGGCGCGGAGACCCAGTACTTC.